This TCR beta chain is drawn from a study of CD4 T cells in relation to SARS-CoV-2 and coronaviruses. General observations from the study: No donor gave both pre-pandemic and post-infection samples. This crossreactivity analysis covered spike protein alone, no other viral proteins.

Method: immunoSEQ multiplex PCR; TCRdb's copy keeps in-frame clones and lacks some. In the table there are about 47,000 clones, almost 85% of which are singletons. 90,000 to 100,000 naive or memory CD4+ cells were cultured with CEF peptides for more than nine days. Germline V CDR1 and CDR2: LGHDT, YNNKEL (reference sequence). Deletions cut 0 bases from V and 11 bases from J, with 8 bases between. This CDR3 is 12 amino acids long. Of note for this clone: Its matching antigen is unknown.

Material for sequencing was naive CD4+ T cells from PBMCs, cultured in vitro. Regarding subset: naive CD4+ T cells isolated by negative enrichment. The V and J genes are TRBV3-1 (or the pseudogene TRBV3-2) and TRBJ1-5, with D maybe TRBD1 (5 bases). The clonotype comes from an adult with COVID-19. In DNA, the CDR3 is TGTGCCAGCAGCCAAGACCAAGGGGCCCAGCATTTT. Protein: CASSQDQGAQHF.